What follows are 14 T cell receptor beta chains derived from one specimen sequenced in a study of memory CD4+ T cells and cytomegalovirus serostatus. The table came from immunoSEQ multiplex PCR; TCRdb's copy has only in-frame clones and leaves some out. The sample includes about 75,000 clones, around four fifths seen only once; the top ten take 2.5% to 3%. Single viable CD3+CD4+CD8-CD45RO+ cells were sorted as the memory CD4+ T cells. Sequenced material: memory CD4+ T cells from blood. Receptor source: an adult in good health and CMV-seropositive.

This clone came up a few times. The rearrangement uses TRBV2 and TRBJ1-5, with D possibly TRBD1 on 5 matching bases. Germline V gene lookup returns CDR1 SNHLY and CDR2 FYNNEI. V shed 11 bases and J shed 4 bases, with 15 bases lying between them. The CDR3 totals 13 residues. CDR3 in DNA: TGTGCCTCCCACAGGCTTGAAAATCAGCCCCAGCATTTT. It translates to CASHRLENQPQHF.

The chain carries TRBV5-4 and TRBJ1-4, with TRBD1 identical over 8 bases. This CDR3 has 16 amino acids. The V and J ends lost 0 bases and 5 bases, in that order; junction bases with no gene match: 6. Germline V gives CDR1 SGHNT, CDR2 YYREEE (reference sequence). The CDR3 nucleotides read TGTGCCAGCAGCTTGGGGACAGGGAGGGGAAATGAAAAACTGTTTTTT. This gives the protein CASSLGTGRGNEKLFF.

The chain combines TRBV13 with TRBJ2-1; 9 bases align to TRBD2. Unmatched junction bases numbered 9, after V lost 1 base and J lost 5 bases. The germline gives CDR1 PRHDT, CDR2 FYEKMQ (reference sequence). CDR3 length equals 17 residues. Here the CDR3 reads CASSLARLAASNNEQFF. CDR3 bases: TGTGCCAGCAGCTTAGCCCGACTAGCGGCGAGTAACAATGAGCAGTTCTTC.

This clone was seen a single time. The gene calls are TRBV11-2 and TRBJ2-3; 15 bases map to TRBD2. The germline gives CDR1 SGHAT, CDR2 FQNNGV. This CDR3 is 17 amino acids long. With 1 base clipped from V and 5 bases from J, the junction kept 4 bases outside the gene matches. The CDR3 is CASSLGTSGGAGDTQYF. Written as DNA, the CDR3 is TGTGCCAGCAGCTTAGGGACTAGCGGGGGGGCCGGAGATACGCAGTATTTT.

This clone was counted at least ten times. This chain connects TRBV29-1 to TRBJ2-1; possible D gene TRBD2, 6 bases. Deletions cut 1 base from V and 9 bases from J, with 16 bases between. The CDR3 is made up of 14 amino acids. In germline, CDR1 is SQVTM, CDR2 ANQGSEA. In nucleotides, the CDR3 is TGCAGCGTTGAAGGAAGACTAGTACGGCGTGAGCAGTTCTTC. Translation gives CSVEGRLVRREQFF.

Only a few counts were recorded for this clone. The CDR3 loop is CSVQQGGNTEAFF. For the CDR3, the DNA is TGCAGCGTTCAACAGGGTGGGAACACTGAAGCTTTCTTT. The chain recombines TRBV29-1 with TRBJ1-1; TRBD1 might be the D (6 bases). CDR1 and CDR2 (germline): SQVTM, ANQGSEA. The CDR3 runs 13 residues. Trimming took 5 bases from V and 1 from J, leaving 11 bases between them.

The chain recombines TRBV19 with TRBJ2-7; 10 bases agree with TRBD1. The CDR3 is made up of 13 amino acids. V lost 6 bases to trimming and J lost 6 bases; unmatched junction nucleotides: 5. Germline loops: CDR1 LNHDA, CDR2 SQIVND (reference sequence). CDR3 bases: TGTGCCAGTAGGGGACAGGGGACCTCCGAGCAGTACTTC. It is translated as CASRGQGTSEQYF.

The chain is built from TRBV2 and TRBJ2-2; 9 bases fit TRBD1. The junction had 5 bases not matched to a gene; V was cut back by 4 bases and J by 5 bases. The germline V gene has CDR1 SNHLY and CDR2 FYNNEI. The CDR3 loop spans 15 amino acids. The CDR3 bases are TGTGCCAGCAGTGCAAGGGACAGGGCTACCGGGGAGCTGTTTTTT. Translated, it gives CASSARDRATGELFF.

V is TRBV7-9 and J is TRBJ1-2; a possible D gene is TRBD1 (6 bases). Per germline, CDR1 SEHNR and CDR2 FQNEAQ (reference sequence). Trimming left V 2 bases short and J 8 bases short, with 12 bases between. The CDR3 sequence is 13 residues long. CDR3 amino acids: CASSLSGAGGYTF. CDR3 bases: TGTGCCAGCAGCTTATCGGGGGCGGGAGGCTACACCTTC.

This clone was seen many times. This rearrangement joins TRBV18 to TRBJ1-1; D gene unclear. The germline CDR1 and CDR2 sequences are KGHSH and LQKENI. V lost 2 bases to trimming and J lost 5 bases, with 6 bases between them. The CDR3 totals 12 residues. In DNA, the CDR3 is TGTGCCAGCTCACCAACGATTACTGAAGCTTTCTTT. It specifies CASSPTITEAFF.

This chain joins TRBV7-2 and TRBJ1-4; 7 positions match TRBD1. Germline CDR1 and CDR2: SGHTA and FQGNSA. V lost 4 bases, J lost 7 bases, and 9 bases stayed unmatched. CDR3 length equals 15 residues. The CDR3 DNA is TGTGCCAGCAGCTCAGGGGGATGGGGGAGTGAAAAACTGTTTTTT. It translates to CASSSGGWGSEKLFF.

This clone has more than one count but fewer than ten. The J gene is TRBJ1-3, the V gene TRBV30, with no clear D. This CDR3 spans 14 amino acids. Trimming shortened V by 2 bases and J by 8 bases, and 16 bases separated the two germline ends. Per the germline V gene, CDR1 is GTSNPN and CDR2 is SVGIG (reference sequence). The CDR3 region has the DNA TGTGCCTGGAGTCCCGGGCCAGTCGGCGACACCATATATTTT. This codes for CAWSPGPVGDTIYF.

The chain joins TRBV28 to TRBJ1-2, with a tentative D call TRBD1 (5 bases). Trimming took 7 bases from V and 8 from J, leaving 23 bases between them. Germline-derived CDR1 and CDR2 are MDHEN and SYDVKM. The CDR3 covers 15 residues. The DNA of the CDR3 is TGTGCCAGCATCCAACCCGGGGGGGGGAAGTCCGGCTACACCTTC. It yields the protein CASIQPGGGKSGYTF.

The V and J genes are TRBV6-6 and TRBJ1-5; D perhaps matches TRBD1 (5 bases). Trimming stripped 7 bases from V and 1 base from J, with 8 bases between. Germline loops: CDR1 MNHNY, CDR2 SVGAGI (reference sequence). CDR3 length: 13 amino acids. In DNA, the CDR3 is TGTGCCAGCAAGGAGGGGAGCAATCAGCCCCAGCATTTT. Its protein is CASKEGSNQPQHF.